Below, one T cell receptor beta chain is given with its context. Germline V CDR1 and CDR2: SGHAT, FQNNGV. The CDR3 runs 12 residues. Trimming removed 4 bases from V and 12 bases from J, with 14 bases in between. The data stem from a study of CD8+ T cells in alopecia areata. For the study at large: In an open-label trial, patients got 5 to 10 mg tofacitinib twice daily. Patients took tofacitinib for 6 to 18 months, followed by 6 drug-free months.

From alopecia areata patients, lesional scalp punch biopsies and peripheral blood were collected. A FACSAria was used to sort CD4+ and CD8+ T cells. These cells came from PBMCs. After isolation, RNA underwent reverse transcription to generate cDNA as the sequencing template. Some clones are missing from TCRdb's copy, which holds only in-frame ones; the method was immunoSEQ multiplex PCR. The data contain roughly 250,000 clones, around 67% of them singletons. The material was CD4+ T cells sorted from blood, obtained at week 0. The sequence derives from a human donor with alopecia areata. The rearrangement uses TRBV11-2 and TRBJ2-3, with a tentative D call TRBD2 (6 bases). The CDR3 protein is CASSSGLPPQYF. The DNA for the CDR3 is TGTGCCAGCAGCTCGGGACTCCCTCCTCAGTATTTT. Filled out from reference TRBV11-2 and TRBJ2-3, the complete variable domain reads EAGVAQSPRYKIIEKRQSVAFWCNPISGHATLYWYQQILGQGPKLLIQFQNNGVVDDSQLPKDRFSAERLKGVDSTLKIQPAKLEDSAVYLCASSSGLPPQYFGPGTRLTVL.